Reported below is one T cell receptor beta chain. Its antigen is as yet unknown. Germline V gives CDR1 SGHDT, CDR2 YYEEEE. This CDR3 contains 13 residues. V shed 4 bases, J shed 2 bases, and the junction held 1 base outside the gene matches. Roughly 82 million PBMCs served as the genomic DNA source for unsorted samples. The data belong to a study of shared clonotypes between healthy human individuals. General study results and limits: Specimens sampled were limited to blood, with tissue repertoires likely differing.

Researchers divided each subset's genomic DNA evenly across several immunoSEQ plates. TCRdb's copy holds only in-frame clones and misses some; the assay was immunoSEQ multiplex PCR. The sample comprises some 450,000 clones, roughly three quarters of which are singletons, and approximately 12% rests with the top ten. Sequencing was carried out using PBMCs. The source of this sequence is a woman between 40 and 55 years old in good health. Some clones in this sample may be carry-over from other donors' samples. The J gene is TRBJ2-7, the V gene TRBV5-6, with 9 nucleotides matching TRBD1. The CDR3 sequence: CASSRQGAYEQYF. The CDR3 region has the DNA TGTGCCAGCAGCCGACAGGGGGCCTACGAGCAGTACTTC.